This T cell receptor beta chain originates from a study of T cells in Graves' hyperthyroidism and ophthalmopathy. CDR3 length equals 15 residues. Trimming removed 6 bases from V and 10 bases from J; junction bases left unmatched: 10. Germline V gene sequence: CDR1 SNHLY, CDR2 FYNNEI. This clonotype was recorded many times. RNA transcripts served as the template for amplifying TCR beta CDR3 regions. The study used the HTBI primer set for a first-round RT-PCR of the TCR CDR3. TCRdb analysed the multiplex PCR reads with MiXCR anew, one entry per CDR3 protein. The table includes fewer than 300,000 distinct CDR3 sequences, 25% to 30% detected once.

This TCR derives from a man in his forties or fifties with Graves' hyperthyroidism that later progressed to Graves' ophthalmopathy. The sample consisted of blood. V is TRBV2 and J is TRBJ1-6; 9 bases are shared with TRBD1. CDR3 in amino acids: CASRTGTGKGSPLHF. DNA of the CDR3: TGTGCCAGCAGGACCGGGACAGGGAAGGGGTCACCCCTCCACTTT.